The clone carrying this TCR beta chain was detected many times. As yet, its antigen is unknown. These data originate in a study of beta chain features in type 1 diabetes. The authors reverse transcribed all of the isolated RNA, so sequencing captured expressed TCRB transcripts. The table came from immunoSEQ multiplex PCR; TCRdb's copy has only in-frame clones and leaves some out. The repertoire holds about 160,000 clones, with about 8.1% as singletons. The CDR3 length is 11 residues. Deletions cut 5 bases from V and 7 bases from J, with 9 bases between. Germline lookup yields CDR1 MGHDK and CDR2 SYGVNS. Broader study findings: Whether HLA type influences TCRB rearrangement remained unresolved here. Researchers reported that naive, central memory and Treg TCRB repertoires appeared more similar in patients than in healthy donors. TCRB CDR3s were moderately but significantly shorter in Type 1 diabetes patients in all four CD4+ subsets. Type 1 diabetes patients had VDJ junctions that carried fewer insertions and more deletions.

The rearrangement links TRBV25-1 to TRBJ2-7; a weak D match, TRBD2 (5 bases). This clonotype was sampled from a man between 18 and 35 years old in good health. Input material: central memory CD4+ T cells from blood. The CDR3 nucleotides read TGTGCCAGCAGTCGCGGGTGGGAGCAGTACTTC. Its translation: CASSRGWEQYF.